This TCR beta chain appears in the sequencing data of a study of shared clonotypes between healthy human individuals. Assay used: immunoSEQ multiplex PCR; TCRdb lists only in-frame clones, some missing. The sample holds hundreds of thousands of clones, approximately 96% seen once. Germline V gene sequence: CDR1 SGHDT, CDR2 YYEEEE. Trimming removed 5 bases from V and 4 bases from J, with 16 bases in between. The CDR3 is made up of 14 amino acids. The naive CD8 population came from CD45RO-negative cells selected for CCR7, without terminally differentiated effector memory CD45RA+ cells. The source material was naive CD8+ T cells sorted from blood. The gene calls are TRBV5-6 and TRBJ2-7; D ambiguous. The clonotype originates from a woman in her twenties or thirties in good health. The CDR3 DNA reads as TGTGCCAGCAGGTACCAGGAAACGGCGTACGAGCAGTACTTC. This encodes CASRYQETAYEQYF.